Below are 25 T cell receptor beta chains sequenced from a single sample in a study of sequential checkpoint blockade in melanoma. Repertoires were generated with immunoSEQ multiplex PCR, while TCRdb's copy carries only in-frame clones and drops some. The sample consists of 15,000 to 20,000 clones, 90% to 95% of them appearing once. Specified treatment: randomized to nivolumab then ipilimumab (arm A) or the reverse (arm B). The source was CD8+ T cells sorted from blood (inferred from file names), collected from a patient given nivolumab and ipilimumab in sequence. The receptors were gathered from a human donor with melanoma.

This clone is a singleton in its sample. The chain is built from TRBV18 and TRBJ2-7; TRBD1 aligns across 7 bases. Per the germline V gene, CDR1 is KGHSH and CDR2 is LQKENI. This CDR3 has 13 residues. V was clipped by 3 bases and J by 3 bases; unmatched bases: 2. CDR3 in amino acids: CASSPWDSYEQYF. CDR3 coding DNA: TGTGCCAGCTCACCCTGGGACAGCTACGAGCAGTACTTC.

This clone has just one count. This chain links TRBV2 with TRBJ1-2; D unresolved. CDR1 and CDR2 (germline): SNHLY, FYNNEI. This CDR3 is built from 12 residues. V was shortened by 10 bases and J by 5 bases, with 14 bases between the two germline ends. CDR3 coding DNA: TGTGCCACGTTTCGGGGTGCTTATGGCTACACCTTC. Translating gives CATFRGAYGYTF.

The V call is TRBV27, the J call TRBJ1-2; D not resolved. This CDR3 spans 11 amino acids. Trimming took off 8 bases at V and 8 bases at J, with 12 bases between the two ends. CDR1 and CDR2 (germline): MNHEY, SMNVEV (reference sequence). CDR3 sequence reads: CASGFPGGYTF. DNA of the CDR3: TGTGCCAGCGGGTTCCCGGGGGGCTACACCTTC.

The chain combines TRBV5-6 with TRBJ1-2; a possible D gene is TRBD1 (5 bases). This CDR3 has 13 residues. In germline, CDR1 is SGHDT, CDR2 YYEEEE. Trimming pared 0 bases from V and 2 bases from J, leaving 5 bases between. The CDR3: CASSLGTNYGYTF. The CDR3 DNA reads as TGTGCCAGCAGCTTGGGGACAAACTATGGCTACACCTTC. Using reference TRBV5-6 and TRBJ1-2 for the parts outside the CDR3, the full variable domain is DAGVTQSPTHLIKTRGQQVTLRCSPKSGHDTVSWYQQALGQGPQFIFQYYEEEERQRGNFPDRFSGHQFPNYSSELNVNALLLGDSALYLCASSLGTNYGYTFGSGTRLTVV.

This clone occurred a few times. The J gene is TRBJ1-5, the V gene TRBV19; D ambiguous. Trimming stripped 1 base from V and 4 bases from J, with 11 bases between. Germline V gene sequence: CDR1 LNHDA, CDR2 SQIVND (reference sequence). The CDR3 is 15 residues long. The CDR3 is CASSIGYRGNQPQHF. The CDR3 DNA reads TGTGCCAGTAGTATAGGGTACCGGGGTAATCAGCCCCAGCATTTT. Together with reference TRBV19 and TRBJ1-5, the CDR3 gives the full variable domain: DGGITQSPKYLFRKEGQNVTLSCEQNLNHDAMYWYRQDPGQGLRLIYYSQIVNDFQKGDIAEGYSVSREKKESFPLTVTSAQKNPTAFYLCASSIGYRGNQPQHFGDGTRLSIL.

V gene TRBV7-2 combines with J gene TRBJ1-1; a possible D gene is TRBD1 (5 bases). Per the germline V gene, CDR1 is SGHTA and CDR2 is FQGNSA. This CDR3 region has 16 residues. V was trimmed by 5 bases and J by 0 bases, leaving 16 bases between them. CDR3 region: CASSPHGGILNTEAFF. As DNA, the CDR3 is TGTGCCAGCAGCCCTCACGGGGGAATCTTGAACACTGAAGCTTTCTTT.

Points on this clone: The sample contains more than one DNA sequence encoding this CDR3. The chain combines TRBV28 with TRBJ1-5, with D uncertain. Germline CDR1 MDHEN, CDR2 SYDVKM. V gave up 2 bases and J gave up 6 bases, with 20 bases separating them. This CDR3 is built from 17 residues. CDR3 coding DNA: TGTGCCAGCAGTTTACCCCATTTCTTAGAGGAGAGTCAGCCCCAGCATTTT. Translated, it gives CASSLPHFLEESQPQHF.

The J gene is TRBJ2-1, the V gene TRBV4-1; D possibly corresponds to TRBD2 (5 bases). V lost 2 bases, J lost 9 bases, and 11 bases lay in between. Germline CDR1 and CDR2: MGHRA and YSYEKL. This CDR3 has 13 amino acids. The chain's CDR3 is CASSQSEGGEQFF. DNA of the CDR3: TGCGCCAGCAGCCAAAGTGAGGGCGGTGAGCAGTTCTTC.

V is TRBV5-1 and J is TRBJ2-7; D might be TRBD2 (5 bases). CDR1 is SGHRS, CDR2 YFSETQ, per germline. The V and J ends lost 2 bases and 0 bases respectively, with 9 bases between them. This CDR3 has 14 residues. CDR3 bases: TGCGCCAGCAGCTTAGGAGGCACCTCCTACGAGCAGTACTTC. Translated, it gives CASSLGGTSYEQYF.

This chain links TRBV11-1 with TRBJ2-7, with a tentative D call TRBD2 (6 bases). CDR3 length equals 15 residues. V dropped 3 bases and J dropped 2 bases, with 14 bases sitting between them. In germline, CDR1 is SGHAT, CDR2 FQDESV (reference sequence). DNA of the CDR3: TGTGCCAGCAGCTTTGCCGGGACTGGAACCTACGAGCAGTACTTC. Translating gives CASSFAGTGTYEQYF.

The chain employs TRBV5-5 and TRBJ1-2; D is unresolved. Trimming pared 0 bases from V and 2 bases from J, leaving 11 bases between. Germline V lookup: CDR1 SGHKS, CDR2 YYEKEE (reference sequence). The CDR3 covers 15 residues. CDR3 region: CASSLEEEYNYGYTF. DNA for the CDR3: TGTGCCAGCAGCTTGGAGGAGGAATACAACTATGGCTACACCTTC. Together with reference TRBV5-5 and TRBJ1-2, the CDR3 gives the full variable domain: DAGVTQSPTHLIKTRGQQVTLRCSPISGHKSVSWYQQVLGQGPQFIFQYYEKEERGRGNFPDRFSARQFPNYSSELNVNALLLGDSALYLCASSLEEEYNYGYTFGSGTRLTVV.

This clone occurred once. V and J are TRBV9 and TRBJ1-2; D may be TRBD1 (6 bases). CDR1 and CDR2 (germline): SGDLS, YYNGEE. Trimming took off 10 bases at V and 4 bases at J, with 17 bases between the two ends. The CDR3 length is 13 residues. The CDR3 DNA sequence: TGTGCCGGTGAAGACAGGTTGCTCTATGGCTACACCTTC. Its translation is CAGEDRLLYGYTF.

The chain employs TRBV7-9 and TRBJ1-2; D not certain. The V end was cut by 1 base, the J end by 1 base, with 10 bases between. This CDR3 contains 15 residues. In germline, CDR1 is SEHNR, CDR2 FQNEAQ (reference sequence). Here the CDR3 reads CASSLGNSFNYGYTF. The CDR3 nucleotides read TGTGCCAGCAGCTTAGGGAACAGTTTTAACTATGGCTACACCTTC.

The V gene is TRBV19, the J gene TRBJ2-7; 9 bases are a match to TRBD1. The germline CDR1 and CDR2 sequences are LNHDA and SQIVND (reference sequence). The V and J ends lost 5 bases and 1 base, in that order; junction bases with no gene match: 3. The CDR3 runs 14 residues. Written as DNA, the CDR3 is TGTGCCAGTAGTCAGGGACAGGGTTCCTACGAGCAGTACTTC. As protein: CASSQGQGSYEQYF. Using reference TRBV19 and TRBJ2-7 for the parts outside the CDR3, the full variable domain is DGGITQSPKYLFRKEGQNVTLSCEQNLNHDAMYWYRQDPGQGLRLIYYSQIVNDFQKGDIAEGYSVSREKKESFPLTVTSAQKNPTAFYLCASSQGQGSYEQYFGPGTRLTVT.

CDR3 sequence reads: CSVTTSGPYEQYF. DNA of the CDR3: TGCAGCGTCACGACTAGCGGACCCTACGAGCAGTACTTC. The chain combines TRBV29-1 with TRBJ2-7, with 9 nucleotides matching TRBD2. Germline values: CDR1 SQVTM, CDR2 ANQGSEA. The CDR3 is 13 residues long. Germline trimming cut 6 bases from V and 2 bases from J; bases unmatched to any gene: 5.

The chain couples TRBV9 to TRBJ1-2, with D possibly TRBD1 on 5 matching bases. The germline V gene has CDR1 SGDLS and CDR2 YYNGEE. This CDR3 spans 14 amino acids. V gave up 0 bases and J gave up 8 bases, with 14 bases separating them. The CDR3 sequence: CASSVGGGKHGYTF. The CDR3 nucleotides read TGTGCCAGCAGCGTAGGGGGGGGAAAACACGGCTACACCTTC.

V usage is TRBV5-6 and J usage is TRBJ1-2, with D maybe TRBD1 (6 bases). The CDR3 is 14 amino acids. Germline lookup yields CDR1 SGHDT and CDR2 YYEEEE. V dropped 7 bases and J dropped 8 bases, with 21 bases sitting between them. Here the CDR3 DNA reads TGTGCCAGCTCCCCTGGGGGCAGAACTCTAGGCTACACCTTC. Translated: CASSPGGRTLGYTF. The full variable domain, with the rest looked up from reference TRBV5-6 and TRBJ1-2, is DAGVTQSPTHLIKTRGQQVTLRCSPKSGHDTVSWYQQALGQGPQFIFQYYEEEERQRGNFPDRFSGHQFPNYSSELNVNALLLGDSALYLCASSPGGRTLGYTFGSGTRLTVV.

The CDR3 loop is CASSPGQPNSPLHF. Written as DNA, the CDR3 is TGTGCCAGCAGTCCGGGACAGCCTAATTCACCCCTCCACTTT. The rearrangement links TRBV27 to TRBJ1-6, with TRBD1 matching over 7 bases. The CDR3 length is 14 residues. Germline CDR1 is MNHEY and CDR2 is SMNVEV (reference sequence). V lost 5 bases to trimming and J lost 6 bases; unmatched junction nucleotides: 4.

The chain couples TRBV4-2 to TRBJ2-7; D is perhaps TRBD2 (5 bases). Trimming removed 0 bases at V and 4 bases at J, with 16 bases between. The CDR3 has 16 residues. Germline V lookup: CDR1 LGHNA, CDR2 YNFKEQ. In nucleotides, the CDR3 is TGTGCCAGCAGCCAAGAGAGTGGAACCGGGATTTACGAGCAGTACTTC. Amino acid sequence: CASSQESGTGIYEQYF.

The chain combines TRBV11-2 with TRBJ1-2; 9 nucleotides match TRBD1. CDR3 length equals 13 residues. CDR1 is SGHAT, CDR2 FQNNGV, per germline. V was clipped by 7 bases and J by 5 bases; unmatched bases: 5. The CDR3 DNA reads as TGTGCCAGCAATCTGGGACAGGGTTATGGCTACACCTTC. Translated, it gives CASNLGQGYGYTF.

This chain connects TRBV30 to TRBJ2-1; D is possibly TRBD2 (6 bases). From germline, CDR1 is GTSNPN and CDR2 SVGIG (reference sequence). The CDR3 sequence is 12 residues long. Trimming removed 0 bases from V and 9 bases from J, with 9 bases in between. CDR3 bases: TGTGCCTGGAGTGTATGGCGGGGTGAGCAGTTCTTC. It codes for CAWSVWRGEQFF.

This chain joins TRBV6-5 and TRBJ1-2; 8 bases are a match to TRBD1. Germline V CDR1 and CDR2: MNHEY, SVGAGI. Germline trimming cut 5 bases from V and 4 bases from J; bases unmatched to any gene: 6. The CDR3 totals 14 residues. The CDR3 sequence: CASSADRGLYGYTF. In DNA, the CDR3 is TGTGCCAGCAGTGCCGACAGGGGACTCTATGGCTACACCTTC.

In DNA, the CDR3 is TGTGCCAGCAGTTCCGTGGGGCTCGAGCAGTACGTC. Translated, it gives CASSSVGLEQYV. The genes are TRBV28 and TRBJ2-7; D may be TRBD1 (5 bases). Germline CDR1 reads MDHEN; CDR2 reads SYDVKM. V gave up 4 bases and J gave up 6 bases, with 10 bases separating them. CDR3 length: 12 amino acids.

V gene TRBV11-2 combines with J gene TRBJ2-7, with D possibly matching TRBD1 (6 bases). The germline CDR1 and CDR2 sequences are SGHAT and FQNNGV. CDR3 length: 16 amino acids. Trimming took 3 bases from V and 5 from J, leaving 20 bases between them. CDR3 DNA: TGTGCCAGCAGCTTGATCAGGATAACAGGGTCTCACGAGCAGTACTTC. As protein: CASSLIRITGSHEQYF.

J is TRBJ2-7 and V is TRBV6-6; TRBD2 agrees at 12 bases. V shed 7 bases and J 5 bases; nucleotides not matched to a gene: 12. Per the germline V gene, CDR1 is MNHNY and CDR2 is SVGAGI (reference sequence). The CDR3 loop spans 16 amino acids. As DNA, the CDR3 is TGTGCCAGCACCAGACTAGCGGGAGAGGGTCCCCACGAGCAGTACTTC. Translating it yields CASTRLAGEGPHEQYF.